These T cell receptor beta chains were read from a single sample in a study of vaccination and CD4 T cells after COVID-19. TCRdb reprocessed the PCR reads via MiXCR and lists one record per CDR3 protein. The sample yields roughly 20,000 distinct CDR3 sequences, around 53% seen once. No cognate antigen is known for these TCRs. The specimen sequenced was CD4+ T cells from blood, cultured in vitro. The receptors shown here come from a human donor who had recovered from COVID-19. Both conserved end residues are part of each CDR3.

CSAIPGSVSYNEQFF TRBJ2-1 TRBV20-1
CASSLDLRGIPHEQYF TRBJ2-7 TRBV11-2
CASSESTSGGVYEQYF TRBJ2-7 TRBV10-1
CASSLARDYGYTF TRBJ1-2 TRBV5-1
CSASRTSGLNTEAFF TRBJ1-1 TRBV20-1
CASSPERLAVTDTQYF TRBJ2-3 TRBV7-8
CASSLGLAGGLRNNEQFF TRBJ2-1 TRBV7-6
CASSYSGRGGNNEQFF TRBJ2-1 TRBV6-5
CASSRRRGISTDTQYF TRBJ2-3 TRBV6-1
CASSFQGRSAEAFF TRBJ1-1 TRBV25-1
CASSADRGWRSPLHF TRBJ1-6 TRBV6-1
CASSVGEAGDYEQYF TRBJ2-7 TRBV9